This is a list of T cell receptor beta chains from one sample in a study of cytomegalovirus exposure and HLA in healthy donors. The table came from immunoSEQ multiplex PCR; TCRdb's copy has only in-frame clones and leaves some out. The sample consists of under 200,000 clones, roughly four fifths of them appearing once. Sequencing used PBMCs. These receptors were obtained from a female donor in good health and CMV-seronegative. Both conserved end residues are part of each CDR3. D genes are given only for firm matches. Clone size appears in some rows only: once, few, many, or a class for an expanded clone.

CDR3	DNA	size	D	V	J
CAISESRNNEQYF	TGTGCCATCAGTGAGTCGCGGAACAACGAGCAGTACTTC	-	-	TRBV10-3	TRBJ2-7
CASSLVRNQPQHF	TGTGCCAGCAGCTTAGTGAGAAATCAGCCCCAGCATTTT	few	-	TRBV7-2	TRBJ1-5
CASSLEWGEETQYF	TGTGCCAGCAGCTTAGAATGGGGGGAAGAGACCCAGTACTTC	-	-	TRBV7-2	TRBJ2-5
CASLQGGEQYF	TGTGCCAGCCTGCAGGGCGGCGAGCAGTACTTC	once	-	TRBV28	TRBJ2-7
CASQGSYYEQYF	TGTGCCAGCCAGGGTTCCTACTACGAGCAGTACTTC	-	-	TRBV28	TRBJ2-7
CSVRWSGGIEAFF	TGCAGCGTTCGTTGGTCAGGGGGCATTGAAGCTTTCTTT	-	TRBD1	TRBV29-1	TRBJ1-1
CASSPRDSSYNSPLHF	TGTGCCAGCAGTCCAAGGGACAGCTCCTATAATTCACCCCTCCACTTT	-	TRBD1	TRBV27	TRBJ1-6
CASSAGAGVTEAFF	TGTGCCAGCAGTGCTGGGGCGGGGGTCACTGAAGCTTTCTTT	-	-	TRBV6-5	TRBJ1-1
CASSLGRVNTEAFF	TGTGCCAGCAGCTTAGGGAGGGTGAACACTGAAGCTTTCTTT	-	-	TRBV7-2	TRBJ1-1
CASSEGARATQPQHF	TGTGCCAGCAGTGAAGGAGCGAGGGCGACTCAGCCCCAGCATTTT	once	-	TRBV6-1	TRBJ1-5
CASSPVPGQGPYSNQPQHF	TGTGCCAGCAGTCCGGTGCCGGGACAGGGGCCTTATAGCAATCAGCCCCAGCATTTT	-	TRBD1	TRBV27	TRBJ1-5
CASTGAGGMTDTQYF	TGTGCCAGCACTGGGGCGGGGGGAATGACAGATACGCAGTATTTT	-	TRBD2	TRBV6-1	TRBJ2-3
CSAPERYEQYF	TGCAGTGCTCCGGAGAGGTACGAGCAGTACTTC	-	-	TRBV20-1	TRBJ2-7
CANLLSGGRTDTQYF	TGTGCCAACCTTCTTAGCGGAGGACGCACAGATACGCAGTATTTT	-	-	TRBV5-8	TRBJ2-3
CASSQEAGTSGGDTQYF	TGCGCCAGCAGCCAAGAGGCCGGGACTAGCGGGGGCGATACGCAGTATTTT	-	TRBD2	TRBV4-3	TRBJ2-3
CASSLEARDSNQPQHF	TGTGCCAGCAGCTTAGAGGCCAGGGATAGCAATCAGCCCCAGCATTTT	-	-	TRBV7-2	TRBJ1-5
CASSQGIYRYGYTF	TGCGCCAGCAGCCAGGGCATTTACAGATATGGCTACACCTTC	few	-	TRBV4-3	TRBJ1-2
CASGLAGGGQETQYF	TGTGCCAGCGGTCTAGCGGGGGGGGGTCAAGAGACCCAGTACTTC	-	TRBD2	TRBV4-2	TRBJ2-5
CASSLRRLAGYEQYF	TGTGCCAGCAGCCTGCGCCGACTAGCTGGCTACGAGCAGTACTTC	few	TRBD2	TRBV7-8	TRBJ2-7
CASSVGQGGTEAFF	TGTGCCAGCAGCGTTGGACAGGGTGGAACTGAAGCTTTCTTT	-	TRBD1	TRBV9	TRBJ1-1
CASSSLWGDTIYF	TGTGCCAGCAGCTCCCTTTGGGGAGACACCATATATTTT	-	-	TRBV7-2	TRBJ1-3
CASRPGQGKGGTGELFF	TGCGCCAGCAGACCCGGACAGGGGAAAGGAGGTACCGGGGAGCTGTTTTTT	-	TRBD1	TRBV4-1	TRBJ2-2
CASDPGVLKNTDTQYF	TGTGCCAGCGACCCCGGGGTCCTAAAAAACACAGATACGCAGTATTTT	-	-	TRBV7-3	TRBJ2-3
CAISESSGSTDTQYF	TGTGCCATCAGTGAGTCCAGCGGGAGCACAGATACGCAGTATTTT	-	-	TRBV10-3	TRBJ2-3
CASSANGQGDGYTF	TGTGCCAGCAGCGCGAACGGACAGGGAGACGGCTACACCTTC	-	TRBD1	TRBV2	TRBJ1-2
CASKWGQREVNEQYF	TGTGCCAGCAAATGGGGTCAGCGGGAGGTCAACGAGCAGTACTTC	few	TRBD2	TRBV2	TRBJ2-7
CASSLQGTNEKLFF	TGTGCCAGCAGTTTACAGGGCACTAATGAAAAACTGTTTTTT	-	-	TRBV2	TRBJ1-4
CASSLIENQPQHF	TGTGCCAGCAGTTTAATAGAGAATCAGCCCCAGCATTTT	-	-	TRBV28	TRBJ1-5
CASSIGGGTDEKLFF	TGTGCCAGCAGCATTGGGGGGGGGACTGATGAAAAACTGTTTTTT	-	-	TRBV5-4	TRBJ1-4
CASSQAGWGLHSGTNVLTF	TGTGCCAGCAGCCAAGCTGGGTGGGGCCTACACTCTGGGACCAACGTCCTGACTTTC	-	-	TRBV4-2	TRBJ2-6
CASSATSYTQYF	TGTGCCAGCAGCGCCACTAGCTATACGCAGTATTTT	-	-	TRBV9	TRBJ2-3
CASSQVLQGGYEQYF	TGCGCCAGCAGCCAAGTACTACAGGGGGGGTACGAGCAGTACTTC	few	-	TRBV4-3	TRBJ2-7
CASSAGQSSYNEQFF	TGTGCCAGCAGCGCAGGACAGAGCTCCTACAATGAGCAGTTCTTC	-	-	TRBV9	TRBJ2-1
CASSPGRKDRKPYEQYF	TGTGCCAGCAGCCCCGGGAGAAAGGACAGGAAACCCTACGAGCAGTACTTC	-	-	TRBV7-8	TRBJ2-7
CASREGQGASGELFF	TGTGCCAGCAGGGAGGGGCAGGGGGCCTCCGGGGAGCTGTTTTTT	few	TRBD1	TRBV5-4	TRBJ2-2
CASSFSGYETQYF	TGTGCCAGCAGCTTCTCCGGGTACGAGACCCAGTACTTC	few	-	TRBV6-5	TRBJ2-5
CAWNGGYEQYF	TGTGCCTGGAATGGCGGCTACGAGCAGTACTTC	-	-	TRBV30	TRBJ2-7
CASSGTGGLLAPSNQPQHF	TGTGCCAGCAGCGGGACAGGGGGCCTTCTGGCGCCAAGCAATCAGCCCCAGCATTTT	-	TRBD1	TRBV5-8	TRBJ1-5
CASSFGLAGGRYEQFF	TGTGCCAGCAGTTTCGGACTAGCGGGGGGGCGTTATGAGCAGTTCTTC	-	TRBD2	TRBV5-4	TRBJ2-1
CASGGRGGSTDTQYF	TGTGCCAGCGGGGGCCGGGGGGGGAGCACAGATACGCAGTATTTT	-	TRBD2	TRBV5-4	TRBJ2-3
CASSQRVVDEQYF	TGCGCCAGCAGCCAGCGAGTAGTGGACGAGCAGTACTTC	once	-	TRBV4-3	TRBJ2-7
CASSLLAVTYEQYF	TGTGCCTCCTCTCTTCTAGCGGTGACCTACGAGCAGTACTTC	-	TRBD2	TRBV28	TRBJ2-7
CASRSAGTGGSEQYF	TGTGCCAGCAGATCCGCCGGGACAGGGGGTTCCGAGCAGTACTTC	-	TRBD1	TRBV6-5	TRBJ2-7
CASSPRPGGYTF	TGTGCCAGCAGTCCACGCCCGGGGGGCTACACCTTC	-	-	TRBV28	TRBJ1-2
CASSQAPLREGEGTQYF	TGCGCCAGCAGCCAAGCCCCCCTGCGGGAGGGGGAAGGGACCCAGTACTTC	few	TRBD2	TRBV4-1	TRBJ2-5
CASSLGRTGGYLQGELFF	TGTGCCAGCAGCTTGGGAAGAACAGGAGGGTACCTACAAGGGGAGCTGTTTTTT	-	-	TRBV5-4	TRBJ2-2
CASSAVRQGNNEQFF	TGCGCCAGCAGCGCCGTACGACAGGGTAACAATGAGCAGTTCTTC	-	TRBD1	TRBV5-1	TRBJ2-1
CASSVDQGLPQETQYF	TGTGCCAGCAGCGTAGACCAAGGACTACCTCAAGAGACCCAGTACTTC	-	-	TRBV9	TRBJ2-5
CASSEHRETQYF	TGTGCCAGCAGTGAACACCGGGAGACCCAGTACTTC	-	-	TRBV6-1	TRBJ2-5
CAISAGLAGGPGDEQFF	TGTGCCATCAGCGCGGGACTAGCGGGGGGGCCAGGCGATGAGCAGTTCTTC	-	TRBD2	TRBV10-3	TRBJ2-1
CATSWRAREGEQFF	TGTGCCACCAGCTGGAGGGCTCGAGAGGGCGAGCAGTTCTTC	-	-	TRBV15	TRBJ2-1